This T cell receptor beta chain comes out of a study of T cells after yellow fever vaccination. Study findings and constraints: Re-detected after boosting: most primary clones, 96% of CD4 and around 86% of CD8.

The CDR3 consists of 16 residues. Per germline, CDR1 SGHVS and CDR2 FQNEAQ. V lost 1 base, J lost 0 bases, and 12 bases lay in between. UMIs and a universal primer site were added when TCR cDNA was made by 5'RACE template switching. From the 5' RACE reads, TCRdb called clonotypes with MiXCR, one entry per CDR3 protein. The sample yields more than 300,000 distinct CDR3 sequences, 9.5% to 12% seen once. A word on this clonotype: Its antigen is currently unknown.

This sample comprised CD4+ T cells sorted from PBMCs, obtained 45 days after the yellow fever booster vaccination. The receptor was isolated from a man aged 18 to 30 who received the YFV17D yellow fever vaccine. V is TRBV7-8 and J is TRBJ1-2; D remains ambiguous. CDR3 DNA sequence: TGTGCCAGCAGCTTAGAGAGGCAGAACCCTAACTATGGCTACACCTTC. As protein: CASSLERQNPNYGYTF.